Each of the 26 T cell receptor beta chains below was sequenced from the same sample in a study of T cells after yellow fever vaccination. One entry per CDR3 protein results from TCRdb running MiXCR on the 5' RACE reads. The sample carries roughly 170,000 distinct CDR3 sequences, approximately 6.2% recorded once. Source: CD4+ T cells sorted from PBMCs, taken on the day of the first yellow fever vaccination. Receptors originate from a man between 18 and 29 years old who received the YFV17D yellow fever vaccine.

This clonotype was seen many times. The J gene is TRBJ2-2, the V gene TRBV24-1; 7 bases match TRBD1. V dropped 5 bases and J dropped 7; count of bases not matched to a gene: 6. Germline V gene lookup returns CDR1 KGHDR and CDR2 SFDVKD. This CDR3 spans 14 amino acids. In nucleotides, the CDR3 is TGTGCCACCAGTGGTGAGCAGGGGGACGGGGAGCTGTTTTTT. Protein: CATSGEQGDGELFF.

This clonotype was recorded many times. The chain carries TRBV11-1 and TRBJ1-1; 12 nucleotides align to TRBD1. This CDR3 comprises 17 residues. The V segment lost 6 bases and the J segment 1 base; nucleotides outside the gene matches: 9. Per the germline V gene, CDR1 is SGHAT and CDR2 is FQDESV (reference sequence). As DNA, the CDR3 is TGTGCCAGCAGATGGGACAGGGGGCGCGATCGGAACACTGAAGCTTTCTTT. Translated: CASRWDRGRDRNTEAFF.

This clonotype appeared many times. The rearrangement joins TRBV24-1 to TRBJ2-3; D perhaps matches TRBD2 (5 bases). Trimming took 11 bases from V and 0 from J, leaving 11 bases between them. Germline V gives CDR1 KGHDR, CDR2 SFDVKD. This CDR3 spans 13 amino acids. The CDR3 protein is CASQAVSTDTQYF. The CDR3 nucleotides are TGTGCCAGTCAAGCGGTGAGCACAGATACGCAGTATTTT.

The CDR3 here is CASSQERVRGATDTQYF. CDR3 coding DNA: TGTGCCAGCAGCCAAGAAAGAGTCAGGGGGGCCACAGATACGCAGTATTTT. The chain recombines TRBV4-2 with TRBJ2-3; TRBD1 might be the D (7 bases). Trimming left V 0 bases short and J 2 bases short, with 15 bases between. This CDR3 has 17 residues. Germline V gene lookup returns CDR1 LGHNA and CDR2 YNFKEQ.

This sequence joins TRBV5-1 and TRBJ1-4; TRBD1 is a possible D gene (5 bases). The V and J ends lost 0 bases and 4 bases respectively, with 10 bases between them. Germline CDR1 SGHRS, CDR2 YFSETQ. The CDR3 runs 15 residues. CDR3 DNA: TGCGCCAGCAGCTTGGAGTGGGGACTTAATGAAAAACTGTTTTTT. Translated, it gives CASSLEWGLNEKLFF.

This clonotype came up many times. The V call is TRBV12-3 or TRBV12-4, the J call TRBJ1-5; D ambiguous. V was pared by 8 bases and J by 0 bases, with 8 bases between. CDR3 length: 13 amino acids. The CDR3 is CASRSFSNQPQHF. CDR3 DNA: TGTGCCAGCCGGTCGTTTAGCAATCAGCCCCAGCATTTT.

The rearrangement uses TRBV7-2 and TRBJ2-6, with unresolved D. Looked up from germline, CDR1 is SGHTA and CDR2 is FQGNSA. Trimming left V 5 bases short and J 2 bases short, with 10 bases between. The CDR3 is made up of 15 amino acids. The DNA of the CDR3 is TGTGCCAGCAGCCCGGACGCAACTGGGGCCAACGTCCTGACTTTC. This encodes CASSPDATGANVLTF.

This clonotype was counted ten times or more. This chain links TRBV29-1 with TRBJ1-2; D is unresolved. The CDR3 loop spans 14 amino acids. From germline, CDR1 is SQVTM and CDR2 ANQGSEA. Trimming took off 0 bases at V and 2 bases at J, with 10 bases between the two ends. This CDR3 is CSVEDSEANYGYTF. Written as DNA, the CDR3 is TGCAGCGTTGAAGATAGCGAGGCCAACTATGGCTACACCTTC. Looking up the rest from reference TRBV29-1 and TRBJ1-2 gives the full variable domain: SAVISQKPSRDICQRGTSLTIQCQVDSQVTMMFWYRQQPGQSLTLIATANQGSEATYESGFVIDKFPISRPNLTFSTLTVSNMSPEDSSIYLCSVEDSEANYGYTFGSGTRLTVV.

V usage is TRBV5-1 and J usage is TRBJ2-1, with D unclear. The V end was cut by 2 bases, the J end by 9 bases, with 21 bases between. There are 16 residues in the CDR3. Germline CDR1 SGHRS, CDR2 YFSETQ. The CDR3 here is CASSFVGLPLPAEQFF. CDR3 in DNA: TGCGCCAGCAGCTTTGTGGGTCTTCCTTTACCGGCTGAGCAGTTCTTC.

A few counts support this clonotype. The chain carries TRBV6-5 and TRBJ1-4; TRBD1 is a possible D gene (5 bases). Per the germline V gene, CDR1 is MNHEY and CDR2 is SVGAGI. CDR3 size: 16 residues. Trimming took 2 bases from V and 4 from J, leaving 14 bases between them. The CDR3 nucleotides read TGTGCCAGCAGTTACGGACATCGCAATGGTAATGAAAAACTGTTTTTT. Translated, it gives CASSYGHRNGNEKLFF.

This clonotype has only a few counts. The rearrangement links TRBV10-3 to TRBJ2-7; D gene unclear. The V gene's germline CDR1 is ENHRY and CDR2 SYGVKD. Between the trimmed V and J ends, which lost 8 bases and 0 bases, there was a span of 8 bases. There are 12 residues in the CDR3. The CDR3 loop is CAIVPSSYEQYV. CDR3 DNA sequence: TGTGCCATCGTCCCGAGCTCCTACGAGCAGTACGTC.

The sample holds many counts of this clonotype. The chain employs TRBV3-1 and TRBJ2-4; weak D call: TRBD2 (5 bases). The V gene's germline CDR1 is LGHDT and CDR2 YNNKEL (reference sequence). V lost 2 bases, J lost 8 bases, and 16 bases lay in between. The length of the CDR3 is 15 residues. In nucleotides, the CDR3 is TGTGCCAGCAGCCAATCCGGACTTTCGGGCGACATTCAGTACTTC. Translation: CASSQSGLSGDIQYF.

There are a few counts of this clonotype. The rearrangement links TRBV19 to TRBJ2-1; perhaps D is TRBD1 or TRBD2 (5 bases each). Germline V CDR1 and CDR2: LNHDA, SQIVND (reference sequence). V lost 4 bases to trimming and J lost 9 bases, with 16 bases between them. The CDR3 runs to 14 residues. The CDR3 DNA reads TGTGCCAGTAGTAATCAGGGAGCATCCCTTGAGCAGTTCTTC. Translating gives CASSNQGASLEQFF.

This clonotype has only a few counts. The chain carries TRBV5-4 and TRBJ1-1, with D possibly TRBD1 on 5 matching bases. The CDR3 is 12 amino acids. Germline loops: CDR1 SGHNT, CDR2 YYREEE (reference sequence). Trimming removed 5 bases at V and 4 bases at J, with 9 bases between. The CDR3 DNA reads TGTGCCAGCAGTCGGGACGTCACTGAAGCTTTCTTT. Translated, it gives CASSRDVTEAFF.

The genes are TRBV5-1 and TRBJ2-3, with D possibly matching TRBD1 (6 bases). V was trimmed by 0 bases and J by 2 bases, leaving 13 bases between them. Germline loops: CDR1 SGHRS, CDR2 YFSETQ. The CDR3 length is 16 residues. The DNA for the CDR3 is TGCGCCAGCAGCTTGGCACAGGGTTTCCCCACAGATACGCAGTATTTT. It specifies CASSLAQGFPTDTQYF.

This clonotype was detected a few times. This chain links TRBV12-3 or TRBV12-4 with TRBJ2-1, with 10 bases matching TRBD2. CDR3 length: 14 residues. V lost 5 bases and J lost 8; bases outside the gene matches: 6. The CDR3 DNA is TGTGCCAGCAGTCTCAGCGGGGGGGGGGATGAGCAGTTCTTC. This translates into CASSLSGGGDEQFF.

The chain links TRBV5-1 to TRBJ2-3, with TRBD2 identical over 12 bases. Germline CDR1 reads SGHRS; CDR2 reads YFSETQ. V was pared by 4 bases and J by 2 bases, with 5 bases of the junction left unmatched. The CDR3 runs to 16 residues. The CDR3: CASSPGLAGITDTQYF. The CDR3 coding sequence is TGCGCCAGCAGCCCGGGACTAGCGGGCATCACAGATACGCAGTATTTT.

This clonotype was seen at least ten times. The V call is TRBV5-5, the J call TRBJ2-6; D gene uncertain. Trimming cost V 0 bases and J 6 bases, with 4 bases left between them. The CDR3 loop spans 13 amino acids. Looked up from germline, CDR1 is SGHKS and CDR2 is YYEKEE (reference sequence). CDR3 region: CASSLGQANVLTF. CDR3 DNA sequence: TGTGCCAGCAGCTTGGGACAGGCCAACGTCCTGACTTTC. Drawing the rest from reference TRBV5-5 and TRBJ2-6, the complete variable domain is DAGVTQSPTHLIKTRGQQVTLRCSPISGHKSVSWYQQVLGQGPQFIFQYYEKEERGRGNFPDRFSARQFPNYSSELNVNALLLGDSALYLCASSLGQANVLTFGAGSRLTVL.

This clonotype has a count of ten or more. The V call is TRBV7-2, the J call TRBJ2-7; 9 bases match TRBD1. This CDR3 contains 13 residues. V lost 4 bases, J lost 5 bases, and 3 bases stayed unmatched. Germline V gene sequence: CDR1 SGHTA, CDR2 FQGNSA. CDR3 region: CASSSGTGNEQYV. CDR3 coding DNA: TGTGCCAGCAGCTCCGGGACAGGGAACGAGCAGTACGTC.

The chain recombines TRBV18 with TRBJ2-2, with TRBD1 matching 12 bases. CDR3 size: 17 residues. The germline V gene encodes CDR1 KGHSH and CDR2 LQKENI. The trim removed 0 bases at V and 5 bases at J, leaving 4 bases unmatched. The CDR3 region is CASSPPGTGGATGELFF. The DNA of the CDR3 is TGTGCCAGCTCACCACCCGGGACAGGGGGCGCAACCGGGGAGCTGTTTTTT.

The chain combines TRBV10-3 with TRBJ1-1; perhaps TRBD1 as D (6 bases). The CDR3 has 12 residues. The V end lost 6 bases, the J end lost 8 bases, and 13 bases lay between the germline ends. Germline lookup yields CDR1 ENHRY and CDR2 SYGVKD. The CDR3, as DNA: TGTGCCATCAGACAAGACAGGTCCGAAGCTTTCTTT. It codes for CAIRQDRSEAFF.

This clonotype was recorded many times. The J gene is TRBJ2-3, the V gene TRBV6-1; the match to TRBD1 covers 8 bases. This CDR3 spans 14 amino acids. Germline V gene data show CDR1 as MNHNS and CDR2 as SASEGT. V gave up 6 bases and J gave up 4 bases; unmatched junction bases: 6. In DNA form, the CDR3 reads TGTGCCAGCAGGCCGACAGGGGTGGCAGATACGCAGTATTTT. Encoded protein: CASRPTGVADTQYF.

In its sample, this clonotype was seen a few times. The chain has TRBV20-1 and TRBJ1-1, with D maybe TRBD1 (5 bases). The CDR3 has 14 residues. The germline V gene encodes CDR1 DFQATT and CDR2 SNEGSKA (reference sequence). V lost 3 bases and J 3 bases, leaving 14 bases between the germline ends. CDR3 coding DNA: TGCAGTGCTAGCCGCGGGGGGGGGGACACTGAAGCTTTCTTT. Protein sequence: CSASRGGGDTEAFF.

The table lists this clonotype with many counts. The rearrangement uses TRBV10-2 and TRBJ2-7; D could derive from TRBD1 or TRBD2 (5 bases each). There are 13 residues in the CDR3. CDR1 and CDR2 from the germline V gene are WSHSY and SAAADI. Trimming pared 8 bases from V and 4 bases from J, leaving 15 bases between. CDR3 in DNA: TGCGCCAGCGGCCGGGACGTCGGATACGAGCAGTACTTC. It yields the protein CASGRDVGYEQYF.

This rearrangement joins TRBV4-1 to TRBJ2-5; the match to TRBD2 covers 7 bases. The germline CDR1 and CDR2 sequences are MGHRA and YSYEKL. V dropped 4 bases and J dropped 5; count of bases not matched to a gene: 13. CDR3 size: 16 residues. CDR3 nucleotides: TGCGCCAGCAGCCGCGTGACGCGGGGGTCCGGGGAGACCCAGTACTTC. Its translation: CASSRVTRGSGETQYF.

This clonotype was seen ten or more times. The rearrangement uses TRBV14 and TRBJ1-1; D is unclear. CDR3 length: 12 residues. The germline V and J ends were trimmed by 1 base and 4 bases, with 4 bases remaining between them. The germline CDR1 and CDR2 sequences are SGHDN and FVKESK. CDR3 nucleotide sequence: TGTGCCAGCAGCCAAGGGGGCACTGAAGCTTTCTTT. It encodes CASSQGGTEAFF.